What follows is one T cell receptor (beta chain) and its context. What it binds is unknown. This entry belongs to a study of OX40 agonist ivuxolimab in advanced cancers. Study details: Dose-escalation patients' cancers were hepatocellular carcinoma, melanoma, renal cell or head and neck cancer.

Regarding the study as a whole: Partial responders receiving 0.1-3.0 mg/kg showed among the lowest clonal expansion.

The germline CDR1 and CDR2 sequences are WSHSY and SAAADI. Losses at the gene ends were 7 bases for V and 3 bases for J; bases not matched to a gene: 8. The CDR3 consists of 14 residues. Assay used: immunoSEQ multiplex PCR; TCRdb lists only in-frame clones, some missing. The sample carries roughly 72,000 clones, 75% to 90% recorded once. The receptor comes from an adult with an advanced solid tumor such as melanoma, head and neck, liver or kidney cancer. This material consisted of CD4+ or CD8+ T cells sorted from blood, taken in a trial of the OX40 agonist ivuxolimab. The J gene is TRBJ2-5, the V gene TRBV10-2, with TRBD1 identical over 7 bases. The CDR3 DNA follows: TGCGCCAGCAAGTGGCTAGGACAGGAAGAGACCCAGTACTTC. It codes for CASKWLGQEETQYF.